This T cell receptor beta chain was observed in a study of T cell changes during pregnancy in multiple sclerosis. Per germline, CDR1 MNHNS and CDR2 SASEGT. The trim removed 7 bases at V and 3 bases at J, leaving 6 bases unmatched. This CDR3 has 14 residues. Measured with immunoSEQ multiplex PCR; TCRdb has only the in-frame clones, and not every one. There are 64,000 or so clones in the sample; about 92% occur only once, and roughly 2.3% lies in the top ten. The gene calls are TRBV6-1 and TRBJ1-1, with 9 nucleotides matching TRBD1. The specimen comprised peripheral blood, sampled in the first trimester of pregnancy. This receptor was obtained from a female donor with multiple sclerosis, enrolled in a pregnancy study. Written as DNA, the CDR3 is TGTGCCAGCACCAGGGACAGGGCTTACACTGAAGCTTTCTTT. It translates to CASTRDRAYTEAFF.